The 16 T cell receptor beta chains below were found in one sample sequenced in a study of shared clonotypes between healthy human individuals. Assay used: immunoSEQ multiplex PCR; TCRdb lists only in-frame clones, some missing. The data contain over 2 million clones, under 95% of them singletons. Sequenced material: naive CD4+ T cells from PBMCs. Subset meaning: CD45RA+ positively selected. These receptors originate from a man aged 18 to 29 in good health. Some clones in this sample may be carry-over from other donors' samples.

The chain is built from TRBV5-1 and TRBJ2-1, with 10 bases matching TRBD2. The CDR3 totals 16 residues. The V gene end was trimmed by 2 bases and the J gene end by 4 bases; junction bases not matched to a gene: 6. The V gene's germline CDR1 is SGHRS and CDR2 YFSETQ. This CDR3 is CASSLAGGLTYNEQFF. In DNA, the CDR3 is TGCGCCAGCAGCTTAGCGGGAGGGTTAACTTACAATGAGCAGTTCTTC.

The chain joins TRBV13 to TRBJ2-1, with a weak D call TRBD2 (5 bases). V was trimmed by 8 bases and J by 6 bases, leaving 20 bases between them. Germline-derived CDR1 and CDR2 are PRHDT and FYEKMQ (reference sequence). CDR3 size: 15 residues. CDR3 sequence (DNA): TGTGCCAGCGGGTACCAGGAGGTTATGGGCAATGAGCAGTTCTTC. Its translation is CASGYQEVMGNEQFF.

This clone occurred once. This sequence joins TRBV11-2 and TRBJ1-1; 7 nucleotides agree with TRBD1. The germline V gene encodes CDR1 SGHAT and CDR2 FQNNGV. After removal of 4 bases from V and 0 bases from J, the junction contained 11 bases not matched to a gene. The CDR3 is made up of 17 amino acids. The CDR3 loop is CASSSRRTGLMNTEAFF. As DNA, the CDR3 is TGTGCCAGCAGCTCGCGTAGGACAGGACTCATGAACACTGAAGCTTTCTTT. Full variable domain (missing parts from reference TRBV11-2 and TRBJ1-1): EAGVAQSPRYKIIEKRQSVAFWCNPISGHATLYWYQQILGQGPKLLIQFQNNGVVDDSQLPKDRFSAERLKGVDSTLKIQPAKLEDSAVYLCASSSRRTGLMNTEAFFGQGTRLTVV.

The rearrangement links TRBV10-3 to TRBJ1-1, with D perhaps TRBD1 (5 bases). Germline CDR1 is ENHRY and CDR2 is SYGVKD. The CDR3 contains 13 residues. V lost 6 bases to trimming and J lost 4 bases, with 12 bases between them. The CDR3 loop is CAISVQGPTEAFF. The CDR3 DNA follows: TGTGCCATCAGCGTCCAGGGCCCCACTGAAGCTTTCTTT.

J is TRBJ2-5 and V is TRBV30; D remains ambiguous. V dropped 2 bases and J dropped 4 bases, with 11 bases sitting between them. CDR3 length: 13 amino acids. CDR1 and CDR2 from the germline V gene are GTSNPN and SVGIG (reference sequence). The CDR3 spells CAWSPATGETQYF. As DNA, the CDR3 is TGTGCCTGGAGTCCCGCCACTGGAGAGACCCAGTACTTC.

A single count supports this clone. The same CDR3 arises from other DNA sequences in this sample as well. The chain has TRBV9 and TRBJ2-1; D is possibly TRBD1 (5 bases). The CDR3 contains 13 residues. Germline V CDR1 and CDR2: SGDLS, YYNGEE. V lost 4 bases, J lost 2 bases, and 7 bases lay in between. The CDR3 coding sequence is TGTGCCAGCAGCCCCAGGGCCTACAATGAGCAGTTCTTC. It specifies CASSPRAYNEQFF.

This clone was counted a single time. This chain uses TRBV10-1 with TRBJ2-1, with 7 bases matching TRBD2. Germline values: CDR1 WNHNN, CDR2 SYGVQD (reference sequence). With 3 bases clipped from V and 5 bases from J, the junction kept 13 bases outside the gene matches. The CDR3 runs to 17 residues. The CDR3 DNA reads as TGCGCCAGCAGTGACCTAAGCCGGGCTAGCGGACACAATGAGCAGTTCTTC. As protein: CASSDLSRASGHNEQFF.

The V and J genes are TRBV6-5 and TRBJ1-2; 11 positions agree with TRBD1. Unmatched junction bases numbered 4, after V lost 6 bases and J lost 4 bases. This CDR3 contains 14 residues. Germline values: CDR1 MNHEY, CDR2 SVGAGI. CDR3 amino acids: CASRAGQGAYGYTF. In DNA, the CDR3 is TGTGCCAGCAGAGCCGGACAGGGGGCCTATGGCTACACCTTC.

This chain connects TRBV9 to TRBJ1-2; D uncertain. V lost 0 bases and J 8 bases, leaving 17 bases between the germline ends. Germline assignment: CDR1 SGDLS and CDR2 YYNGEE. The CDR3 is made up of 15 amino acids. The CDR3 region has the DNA TGTGCCAGCAGCGTAGTCGTGGCCGCCTCAGGAGGCTACACCTTC. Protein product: CASSVVVAASGGYTF. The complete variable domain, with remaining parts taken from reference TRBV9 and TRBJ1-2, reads DSGVTQTPKHLITATGQRVTLRCSPRSGDLSVYWYQQSLDQGLQFLIQYYNGEERAKGNILERFSAQQFPDLHSELNLSSLELGDSALYFCASSVVVAASGGYTFGSGTRLTVV.

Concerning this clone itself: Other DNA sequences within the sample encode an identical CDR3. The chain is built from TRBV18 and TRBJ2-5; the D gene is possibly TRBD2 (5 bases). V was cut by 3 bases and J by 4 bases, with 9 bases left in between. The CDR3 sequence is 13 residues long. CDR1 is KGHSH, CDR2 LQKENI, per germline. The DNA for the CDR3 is TGTGCCAGCTCACCGGGAGAGCGAGAGACCCAGTACTTC. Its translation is CASSPGERETQYF.

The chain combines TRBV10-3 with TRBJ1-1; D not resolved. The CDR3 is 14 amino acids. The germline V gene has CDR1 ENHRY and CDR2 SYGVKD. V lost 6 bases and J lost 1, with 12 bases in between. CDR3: CAIRWDQQNTEAFF. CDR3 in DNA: TGTGCCATCAGATGGGATCAGCAGAACACTGAAGCTTTCTTT.

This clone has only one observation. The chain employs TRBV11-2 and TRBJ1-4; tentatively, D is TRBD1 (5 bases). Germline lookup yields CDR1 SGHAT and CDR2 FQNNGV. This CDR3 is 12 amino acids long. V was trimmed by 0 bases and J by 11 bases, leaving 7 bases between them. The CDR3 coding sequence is TGTGCCAGCAGCTTAGACAGGGAGAAACTGTTTTTT. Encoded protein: CASSLDREKLFF. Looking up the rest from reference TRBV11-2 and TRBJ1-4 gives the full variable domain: EAGVAQSPRYKIIEKRQSVAFWCNPISGHATLYWYQQILGQGPKLLIQFQNNGVVDDSQLPKDRFSAERLKGVDSTLKIQPAKLEDSAVYLCASSLDREKLFFGSGTQLSVL.

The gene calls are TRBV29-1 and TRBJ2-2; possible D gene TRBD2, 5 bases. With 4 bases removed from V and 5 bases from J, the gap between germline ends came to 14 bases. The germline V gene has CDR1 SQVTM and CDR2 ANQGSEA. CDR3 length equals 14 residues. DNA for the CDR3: TGCAGCGTTGCCCGCGTATCGGGGACCGGGGAGCTGTTTTTT. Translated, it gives CSVARVSGTGELFF.

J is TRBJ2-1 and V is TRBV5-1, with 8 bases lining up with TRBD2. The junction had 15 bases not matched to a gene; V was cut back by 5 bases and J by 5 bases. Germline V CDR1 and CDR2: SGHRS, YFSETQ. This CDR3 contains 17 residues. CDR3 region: CASRSTGLAPWDNEQFF. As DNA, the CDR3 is TGCGCCAGCAGATCAACCGGACTAGCTCCTTGGGACAATGAGCAGTTCTTC.

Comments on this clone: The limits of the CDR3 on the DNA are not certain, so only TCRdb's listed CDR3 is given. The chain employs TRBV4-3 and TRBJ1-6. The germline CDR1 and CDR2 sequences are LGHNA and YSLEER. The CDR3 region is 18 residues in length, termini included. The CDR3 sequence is CASSQILRAGGGGSPLHF.

The CDR3 region has the DNA TGTGCCAGCAGTTCGTCGAAAAGGGGGACCCAGTACTTC. Its protein is CASSSSKRGTQYF. This rearrangement joins TRBV6-5 to TRBJ2-5; possible D gene TRBD1, 5 bases. The germline CDR1 and CDR2 sequences are MNHEY and SVGAGI. The V end lost 4 bases, the J end lost 7 bases, and 13 bases lay between the germline ends. The CDR3 is 13 residues long.